The 12 T cell receptor beta chains reported below all come from one sample, sequenced in a study of identical twins. From the 5' RACE reads, TCRdb called clonotypes with MiXCR, one entry per CDR3 protein. The sample includes around 1.7 million distinct CDR3 sequences, under 35% seen only once; the top ten take roughly 0.3%. Specimen: cord blood. Receptors originate from a newborn girl in good health.

This clonotype appeared many times. CDR3: CSVELATGISYNEQFF. CDR3 DNA sequence: TGCAGCGTTGAATTGGCGACAGGGATCTCCTACAATGAGCAGTTCTTC. The rearrangement uses TRBV29-1 and TRBJ2-1; 7 nucleotides line up with TRBD1. Trimming removed 2 bases from V and 0 bases from J; junction bases left unmatched: 7. Germline V lookup: CDR1 SQVTM, CDR2 ANQGSEA. CDR3 size: 16 residues.

V and J are TRBV20-1 and TRBJ1-1; 11 bases line up with TRBD1. The CDR3 contains 14 residues. Germline V CDR1 and CDR2: DFQATT, SNEGSKA (reference sequence). V lost 3 bases and J lost 4; bases outside the gene matches: 4. Written as DNA, the CDR3 is TGCAGTGCTAGGGACAGGGGGCGCATCACTGAAGCTTTCTTT. Residues: CSARDRGRITEAFF.

This clonotype has only a few counts. This chain uses TRBV14 with TRBJ1-2, with no clear D. V lost 5 bases to trimming and J lost 4 bases, with 20 bases between them. Germline CDR1 SGHDN, CDR2 FVKESK. The length of the CDR3 is 16 residues. The CDR3 here is CASSALGEGSGYGYTF. DNA of the CDR3: TGTGCCAGCAGCGCCCTCGGGGAGGGATCCGGCTATGGCTACACCTTC.

V gene TRBV14 combines with J gene TRBJ2-5; 7 bases align to TRBD1. V lost 4 bases to trimming and J lost 5 bases; unmatched junction nucleotides: 7. Germline V gene data show CDR1 as SGHDN and CDR2 as FVKESK. This CDR3 region has 14 residues. The DNA for the CDR3 is TGTGCCAGCAGCCTAAACAGGGGTGCGGAGACCCAGTACTTC. Amino acid sequence: CASSLNRGAETQYF. Using reference TRBV14 and TRBJ2-5 for the parts outside the CDR3, the full variable domain is EAGVTQFPSHSVIEKGQTVTLRCDPISGHDNLYWYRRVMGKEIKFLLHFVKESKQDESGMPNNRFLAERTGGTYSTLKVQPAELEDSGVYFCASSLNRGAETQYFGPGTRLLVL.

The rearrangement uses TRBV18 and TRBJ1-5, with TRBD1 matching over 8 bases. V shed 6 bases, J shed 0 bases, and the junction held 16 bases outside the gene matches. This CDR3 is built from 19 residues. The germline CDR1 and CDR2 sequences are KGHSH and LQKENI. The CDR3 reads CASSSKIDRGLYSNQPQHF. In nucleotides, the CDR3 is TGTGCCAGCTCGTCTAAAATCGACAGGGGACTTTATAGCAATCAGCCCCAGCATTTT.

The genes are TRBV6-2 or TRBV6-3 and TRBJ1-4; tentatively, D is TRBD1 (6 bases). The CDR3 totals 17 residues. V gave up 2 bases and J gave up 0 bases, with 13 bases separating them. The V gene's germline CDR1 is MNHEY and CDR2 SVGEGT. CDR3 amino acids: CASSYPRGAATNEKLFF. The CDR3 region has the DNA TGTGCCAGCAGTTACCCCAGGGGCGCGGCAACTAATGAAAAACTGTTTTTT.

This clonotype came up a few times. The genes are TRBV6-5 and TRBJ2-7, with TRBD2 identical over 12 bases. Trimming at V came to 6 bases and at J to 5 bases, leaving 8 bases not matched to a gene. Germline values: CDR1 MNHEY, CDR2 SVGAGI. The CDR3 runs to 15 residues. The CDR3 here is CASRPGLAGYDEQYF. For the CDR3, the DNA is TGTGCCAGCAGACCGGGACTAGCGGGCTACGACGAGCAGTACTTC.

The gene calls are TRBV11-2 and TRBJ2-5; no definite D call. The V gene lost 1 base and the J gene lost 7 bases, with 16 bases spanning the gap. Germline CDR1 SGHAT, CDR2 FQNNGV. The CDR3 contains 15 residues. The CDR3 region has the DNA TGTGCCAGCAGCTTAGGTGTCGTTGGACCGGGGACCCAGTACTTC. Its protein product is CASSLGVVGPGTQYF.

V and J are TRBV6-1 and TRBJ2-1; the D is unclear. The CDR3 length is 13 residues. Germline-derived CDR1 and CDR2 are MNHNS and SASEGT. The ends were cut back, 0 bases at V and 7 bases at J, with 7 bases in the middle. The DNA for the CDR3 is TGTGCCAGCAGTGAAGCTGCAGCTAATGAGCAGTTCTTC. Amino acid sequence: CASSEAAANEQFF.

The CDR3: CASSWTSGNFEQFF. In DNA form, the CDR3 reads TGTGCCAGCTCGTGGACTAGCGGGAATTTTGAGCAGTTCTTC. The chain combines TRBV5-4 with TRBJ2-1; 12 nucleotides line up with TRBD2. V lost 7 bases to trimming and J lost 9 bases; unmatched junction nucleotides: 8. The CDR3 totals 14 residues. CDR1 is SGHNT and CDR2 is YYREEE in the germline V gene (reference sequence).

The V call is TRBV12-3 or TRBV12-4, the J call TRBJ2-1, with D tentatively TRBD2 (5 bases). The CDR3 totals 13 residues. V was cut by 5 bases and J by 8 bases, with 13 bases left in between. DNA of the CDR3: TGTGCCAGCAGTAGGACTGGCTTCGATGAGCAGTTCTTC. Its translation is CASSRTGFDEQFF.

The chain recombines TRBV14 with TRBJ2-1, with 13 bases lining up with TRBD2. Germline trimming cut 6 bases from V and 0 bases from J; bases unmatched to any gene: 8. Germline V gene data show CDR1 as SGHDN and CDR2 as FVKESK. This CDR3 spans 18 amino acids. The CDR3 DNA sequence: TGTGCCAGCAGTCGGACTAGCGGGGGCCTAAGCTCCTACAATGAGCAGTTCTTC. Its translation: CASSRTSGGLSSYNEQFF. Based on the CDR3 plus reference TRBV14 and TRBJ2-1, the full variable domain is EAGVTQFPSHSVIEKGQTVTLRCDPISGHDNLYWYRRVMGKEIKFLLHFVKESKQDESGMPNNRFLAERTGGTYSTLKVQPAELEDSGVYFCASSRTSGGLSSYNEQFFGPGTRLTVL.